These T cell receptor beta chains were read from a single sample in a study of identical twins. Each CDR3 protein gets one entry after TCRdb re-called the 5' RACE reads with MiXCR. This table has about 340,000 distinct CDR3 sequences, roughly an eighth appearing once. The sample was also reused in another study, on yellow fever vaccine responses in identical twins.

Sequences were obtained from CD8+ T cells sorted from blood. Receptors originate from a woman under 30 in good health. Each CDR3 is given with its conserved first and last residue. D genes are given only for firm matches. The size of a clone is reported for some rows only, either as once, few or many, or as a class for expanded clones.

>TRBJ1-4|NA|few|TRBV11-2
CASSLYPSDFDEKLFF
TGTGCCAGCAGCTTATATCCCAGCGACTTCGATGAAAAACTGTTTTTT
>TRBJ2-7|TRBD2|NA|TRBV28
CASSLGTRGHEQYF
TGTGCCAGCAGTCTCGGGACTAGGGGCCACGAGCAGTACTTC
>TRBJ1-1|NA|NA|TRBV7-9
CASSRAGGTQNTEAFF
TGTGCCAGCAGCCGCGCGGGGGGGACCCAGAACACTGAAGCTTTCTTT
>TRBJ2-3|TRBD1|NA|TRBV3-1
CASSQDATGVLGDTQYF
TGTGCCAGCAGCCAAGATGCAACAGGGGTTTTAGGAGATACGCAGTATTTT
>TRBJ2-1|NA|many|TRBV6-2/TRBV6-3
CASSVRRDNEQFF
TGTGCCAGCAGCGTCCGGAGAGACAATGAGCAGTTCTTC
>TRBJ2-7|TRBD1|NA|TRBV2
CASAEGASYEQYF
TGTGCCAGCGCCGAGGGGGCCTCCTACGAGCAGTACTTC
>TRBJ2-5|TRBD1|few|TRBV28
CASSLTGAVQETQYF
TGTGCCAGCAGTCTGACAGGGGCGGTCCAAGAGACCCAGTACTTC
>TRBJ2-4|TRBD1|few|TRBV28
CASSSVGTGEIQYF
TGTGCCAGCAGTTCGGTGGGAACAGGGGAGATTCAGTACTTC
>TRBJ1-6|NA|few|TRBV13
CASSLKAHSPLHF
TGTGCCAGCAGCTTAAAGGCCCATTCACCCCTCCACTTT
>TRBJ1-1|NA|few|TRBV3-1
CASSQVMRTEAFF
TGTGCCAGCAGCCAAGTTATGCGCACTGAAGCTTTCTTT
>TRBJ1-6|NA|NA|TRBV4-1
CASSQRDGNSPLHF
TGCGCCAGCAGCCAAAGGGACGGTAATTCACCCCTCCACTTT
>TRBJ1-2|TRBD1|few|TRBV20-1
CSAWTGKLNLNYGYTF
TGCAGTGCATGGACAGGGAAACTAAACCTTAACTATGGCTACACCTTC
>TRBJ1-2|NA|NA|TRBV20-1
CSALDENYGYTF
TGCAGTGCCCTGGATGAAAACTATGGCTACACCTTC
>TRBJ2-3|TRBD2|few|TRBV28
CASSASGGPATDTQYF
TGTGCCAGCAGCGCTAGCGGGGGGCCCGCCACAGATACGCAGTATTTT
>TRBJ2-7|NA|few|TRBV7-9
CASTSGRDVYEQYF
TGTGCCAGCACATCGGGGAGAGACGTCTACGAGCAGTACTTC
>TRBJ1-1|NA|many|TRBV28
CASSESDTEAFF
TGTGCCAGCAGTGAGTCTGACACTGAAGCTTTCTTT
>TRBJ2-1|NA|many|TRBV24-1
CATSDLRDKYNEQFF
TGTGCCACCAGTGATCTCCGGGACAAATACAATGAGCAGTTCTTC
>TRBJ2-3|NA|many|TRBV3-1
CASSQVRTLKESQYF
TGTGCCAGCAGCCAAGTTCGGACCCTTAAAGAATCGCAGTATTTT
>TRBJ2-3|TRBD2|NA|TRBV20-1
CSAKITGGSTDTQYF
TGCAGTGCTAAGATCACGGGGGGAAGCACAGATACGCAGTATTTT
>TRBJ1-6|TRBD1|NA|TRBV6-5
CASSYLDRDNSPLHF
TGTGCCAGCAGTTATCTCGACAGGGATAATTCACCCCTCCACTTT
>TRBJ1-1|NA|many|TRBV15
CATRPDGATEAFF
TGTGCCACCAGACCAGACGGAGCCACTGAAGCTTTCTTT
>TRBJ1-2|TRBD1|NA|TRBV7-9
CASSEWTGPIYGYTF
TGTGCCAGCAGCGAATGGACAGGTCCGATCTATGGCTACACCTTC
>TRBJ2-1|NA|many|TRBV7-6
CASSLSTMNEQFF
TGTGCCAGCAGCTTATCCACGATGAATGAGCAGTTCTTC
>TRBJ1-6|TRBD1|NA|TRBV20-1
CSARGQADNSPLHF
TGCAGTGCTAGGGGACAGGCGGATAATTCACCCCTCCACTTT
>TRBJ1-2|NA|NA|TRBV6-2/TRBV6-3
CASSRDLSFGYTF
TGTGCCAGCAGTAGGGACCTGAGTTTTGGCTACACCTTC
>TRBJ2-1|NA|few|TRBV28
CASRPPEGERRHEQFF
TGTGCCAGCAGACCCCCCGAGGGGGAGAGGCGCCATGAGCAGTTCTTC
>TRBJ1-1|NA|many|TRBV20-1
CSAAKREEAFF
TGCAGTGCAGCGAAGAGGGAGGAAGCTTTCTTT
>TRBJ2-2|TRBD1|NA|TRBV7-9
CASRRQGTNTGELFF
TGTGCCAGCAGGCGACAGGGTACTAACACCGGGGAGCTGTTTTTT
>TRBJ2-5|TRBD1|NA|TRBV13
CASSHGQGLPKETQYF
TGTGCCAGCAGCCATGGACAGGGCCTTCCCAAAGAGACCCAGTACTTC
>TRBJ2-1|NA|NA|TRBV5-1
CASSLRTSNPYNEQFF
TGCGCCAGCAGCTTGCGGACTTCAAACCCCTACAATGAGCAGTTCTTC
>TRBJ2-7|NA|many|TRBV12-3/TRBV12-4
CASSHPSTAHGEQYF
TGTGCCAGCAGCCACCCGTCGACAGCGCACGGCGAGCAGTACTTC
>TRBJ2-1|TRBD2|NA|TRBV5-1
CASSLKLAGGYNEQFF
TGCGCCAGCAGCCTGAAGCTAGCGGGAGGGTACAATGAGCAGTTCTTC
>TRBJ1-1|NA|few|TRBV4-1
CASSQGRMVF
TGCGCCAGCAGCCAAGGTAGAATGGTCTTT
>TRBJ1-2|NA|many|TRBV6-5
CASSYGPGQVEGYTF
TGTGCCAGCAGTTACGGCCCGGGGCAGGTCGAGGGCTACACCTTC
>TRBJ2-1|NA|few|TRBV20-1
CSARDESQTYNEQFF
TGCAGTGCTAGAGACGAGTCCCAAACCTACAATGAGCAGTTCTTC
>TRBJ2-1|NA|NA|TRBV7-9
CASSLSEIYNEQFF
TGTGCCAGCAGCTTATCGGAAATCTACAATGAGCAGTTCTTC
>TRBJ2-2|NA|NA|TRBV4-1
CASRARAGELFF
TGCGCCAGCAGGGCTCGAGCAGGGGAGCTGTTTTTT
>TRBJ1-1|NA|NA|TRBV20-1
CSARDERRVGSFF
TGCAGTGCTAGAGATGAGAGGAGGGTGGGCTCTTTCTTT
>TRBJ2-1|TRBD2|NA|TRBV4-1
CASRYGLGGPLLNEQFF
TGCGCCAGCAGATACGGTCTGGGAGGGCCCCTCCTCAATGAGCAGTTCTTC
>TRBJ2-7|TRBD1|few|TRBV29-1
CSVGDRVYEQYF
TGCAGCGTCGGGGACAGGGTCTACGAGCAGTACTTC
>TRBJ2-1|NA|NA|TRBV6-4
CASSDSAVSNEQFF
TGTGCCAGCAGTGACTCTGCAGTAAGCAATGAGCAGTTCTTC
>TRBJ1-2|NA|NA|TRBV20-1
CSVRGRGDYGYTF
TGCAGTGTGCGGGGTAGGGGGGACTATGGCTACACCTTC
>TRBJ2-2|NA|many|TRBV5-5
CASSLYRDYTGELFF
TGTGCCAGCAGCTTATACAGAGACTACACCGGGGAGCTGTTTTTT
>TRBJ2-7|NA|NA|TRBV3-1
CASSPVFPPGSYEQYF
TGTGCCAGCAGCCCTGTTTTTCCCCCAGGCTCCTACGAGCAGTACTTC
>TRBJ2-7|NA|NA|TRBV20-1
CSASSGQFHEQYF
TGCAGTGCTAGCTCCGGACAGTTTCACGAGCAGTACTTC
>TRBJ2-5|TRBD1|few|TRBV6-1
CASSEEAGGQETQYF
TGTGCCAGCAGTGAAGAGGCAGGGGGCCAAGAGACCCAGTACTTC
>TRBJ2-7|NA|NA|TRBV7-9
CASSQSPVEQYF
TGTGCCAGCAGCCAATCCCCGGTTGAGCAGTACTTC
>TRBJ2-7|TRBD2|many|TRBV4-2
CASSQEGLAGTYEQYF
TGTGCCAGCAGCCAAGAAGGACTAGCGGGTACCTACGAGCAGTACTTC
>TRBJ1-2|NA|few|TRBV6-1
CASSGTGFPHGYTF
TGTGCCAGCAGCGGGACTGGATTTCCTCATGGCTACACCTTC
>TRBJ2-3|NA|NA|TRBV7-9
CASSLELGADTQYF
TGTGCCAGCAGCTTAGAACTAGGGGCAGATACGCAGTATTTT
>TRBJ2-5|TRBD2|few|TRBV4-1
CASTKRDLAAQGDRWETQYF
TGCGCCAGCACCAAAAGGGACCTAGCGGCCCAGGGCGATCGTTGGGAGACCCAGTACTTC